This entry is about one T cell receptor (beta chain). Its antigen target is currently unknown. Base quality data are lacking; no much larger clone is found one base away. The time point label for this specimen denotes: pretreatment peripheral blood. A cohort of some 29 patients with locally advanced or metastatic urothelial carcinoma, treated at Memorial Sloan Kettering on a trial protocol, was included. Peripheral blood mononuclear cells were collected pretreatment and during treatment, at between 1 and 8 total time points per patient. The Qiagen DNeasy Blood extraction kit was used to purify genomic DNA from total PBMCs and tumor samples. PBMCs were collected pretreatment and during treatment and were isolated and stored as previously described. The data stem from a study of PD-L1 blockade in urothelial cancer (dated by TCRdb to the late 2010s). With regard to the full study: Every patient began therapy in 2014 and was given atezolizumab 1,200 mg intravenously every 3 weeks. About 90% of the 29 patients were identified as males with urothelial cancer of bladder origin, and a prior smoking history was reported by 18 of 29 patients. An ECOG performance status of 0 or 1 was recorded for the patients, and 0 to 3 prior chemotherapy regimens had been received by the patients. Blood samples were analyzed at 3 weeks after treatment start (second dose) and at 6 weeks after treatment start. Blood samples yielded a median of 141,255 T cells and more than 75,000 unique TCRs, with median clonality roughly 0.085. Somatic, immune and clinical correlates of response to PD-L1 blockade with atezolizumab in urothelial cancer were the focus of an exploratory multi-omic analysis. Pretreatment tumor samples, along with matched peripheral blood serially collected before and after atezolizumab treatment, were subjected to TCR sequencing. Durable clinical benefit was defined as a progression-free survival longer than 6 months, and TCR features were additionally tested against progression-free survival and overall survival. In the same patients, whole exome sequencing and RNA sequencing of pretreatment tumors were performed in addition to TCR sequencing. Durable clinical benefit was achieved by nine patients and was not achieved by 20 patients. Pretreatment blood TCR-seq was available for about 27 patients, at least one posttreatment blood collection was obtained for 24 patients, and tumor TCR-seq was available for 24 patients. General findings and caveats noted by the study authors: Patients with durable benefit showed greater expansion of tumor-associated TCR clones in peripheral blood 3 weeks after starting treatment (n ≈ 23, p = 0.022). Small sample size (n ≈ 30) and many exploratory analyses mean the results are intended to be hypothesis-generating. Improved progression-free and overall survival was associated with having pretreatment peripheral blood TCR clonality below the median.

Synthetic TCR analog templates were spiked into each PCR to estimate absolute template abundance from read counts. TCRbeta CDR3 regions were amplified from genomic DNA with bias-controlled V and J gene primers using the immunoSEQ assay. Rearranged TCRbeta segments were sequenced at approximately 20X coverage. Under the source paper's analysis protocol: Clustering was used to correct sequencing errors, and CDR3s were annotated against IMGT so that V, D and J genes could be assigned. Downstream analyses used only productive TCRbeta rearrangements and left out out-of-frame or stop-codon sequences. To compute clonality, Shannon entropy was normalized by the log of the number of unique productive sequences and then subtracted from one. Clones differing between time points or between blood and tumor were identified using Fisher's exact test with Benjamini-Hochberg correction, with an adjusted p below 0.01 applied as the threshold. TCRdb holds this immuneACCESS table with in-frame rearrangements only. Some clones are missing; in checked studies, unresolved V genes explain under half, and the rest has no known cause. The V and J calls and clone size were taken over from that table, and D and trimming were inferred from the DNA. This sample lists approximately 70,000 clones; over 80% were detected once. Together, the top ten hold 8.5% to 10% of the sample.

Sequences SGHTA (CDR1) and FQGNSA (CDR2) are obtained from the germline V gene. CDR3 length: 16 amino acids, cysteine to phenylalanine. Only the CDR3 portion is preserved as DNA: 48 bases, with reading frame beginning at the first base. Deletion took 1 base off V and 0 bases off J, with a span of 11 bases between the germline ends. The V gene is TRBV7-2 and the J gene is TRBJ2-3; no D gene is confidently identified. The source was PBMCs, collected around atezolizumab (anti-PD-L1) treatment. The source is a woman between 70 and 85 years old with urothelial cancer. In nucleotides, the sequence is TGTGCCAGCAGCTTAGATGGGCAGGCCAGCACAGATACGCAGTATTTT. This yields the protein CASSLDGQASTDTQYF.